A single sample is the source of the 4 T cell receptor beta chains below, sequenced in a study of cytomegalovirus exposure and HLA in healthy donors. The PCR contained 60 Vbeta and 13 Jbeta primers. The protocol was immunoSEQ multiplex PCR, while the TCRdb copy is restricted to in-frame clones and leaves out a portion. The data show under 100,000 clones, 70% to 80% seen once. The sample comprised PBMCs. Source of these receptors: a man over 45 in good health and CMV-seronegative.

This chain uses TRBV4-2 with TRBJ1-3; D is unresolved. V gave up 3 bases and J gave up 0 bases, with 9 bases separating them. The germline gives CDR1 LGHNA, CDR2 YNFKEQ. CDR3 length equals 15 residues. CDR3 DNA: TGTGCCAGCAGCCAGGAAAGCGTCTCTGGAAACACCATATATTTT. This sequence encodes CASSQESVSGNTIYF.

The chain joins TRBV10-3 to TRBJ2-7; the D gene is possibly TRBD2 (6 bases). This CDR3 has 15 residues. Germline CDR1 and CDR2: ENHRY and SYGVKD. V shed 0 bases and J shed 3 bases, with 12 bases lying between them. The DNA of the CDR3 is TGTGCCATCAGTGAGTCTCTTGGGGGGAGCTACGAGCAGTACTTC. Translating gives CAISESLGGSYEQYF.

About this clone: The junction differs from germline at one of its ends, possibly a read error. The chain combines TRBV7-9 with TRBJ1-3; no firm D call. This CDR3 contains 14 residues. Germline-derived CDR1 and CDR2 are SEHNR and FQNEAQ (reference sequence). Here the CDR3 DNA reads TGTTCCAGCAGCTTAGGAGGTCTAGGAAACACCATATATTTT. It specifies CSSSLGGLGNTIYF.

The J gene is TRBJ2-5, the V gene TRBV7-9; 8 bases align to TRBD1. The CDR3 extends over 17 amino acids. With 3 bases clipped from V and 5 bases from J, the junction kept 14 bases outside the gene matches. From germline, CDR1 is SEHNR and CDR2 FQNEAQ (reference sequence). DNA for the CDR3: TGTGCCAGCAGCTTTAGGACAGGGTATATCAGGAAGGAGACCCAGTACTTC. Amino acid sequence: CASSFRTGYIRKETQYF. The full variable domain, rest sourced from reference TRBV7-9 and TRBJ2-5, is DTGVSQNPRHKITKRGQNVTFRCDPISEHNRLYWYRQTLGQGPEFLTYFQNEAQLEKSRLLSDRFSAERPKGSFSTLEIQRTEQGDSAMYLCASSFRTGYIRKETQYFGPGTRLLVL.